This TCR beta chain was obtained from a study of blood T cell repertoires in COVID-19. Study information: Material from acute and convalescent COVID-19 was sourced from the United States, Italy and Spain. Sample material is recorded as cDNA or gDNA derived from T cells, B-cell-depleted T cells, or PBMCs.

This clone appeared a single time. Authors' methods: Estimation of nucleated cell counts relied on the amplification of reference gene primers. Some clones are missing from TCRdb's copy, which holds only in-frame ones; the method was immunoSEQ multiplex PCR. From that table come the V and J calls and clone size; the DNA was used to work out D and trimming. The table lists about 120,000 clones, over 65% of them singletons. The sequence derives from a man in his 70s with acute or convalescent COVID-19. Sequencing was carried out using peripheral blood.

The CDR3 DNA is TGTGCCAGCAGTATCGGGACAGGGAATTCACCCCTCCACTTT. Translated: CASSIGTGNSPLHF. This chain links TRBV6-4 with TRBJ1-6; 9 bases align to TRBD1. Germline trimming cut 5 bases from V and 7 bases from J; bases unmatched to any gene: 3. Germline CDR1 is MRHNA and CDR2 is SNTAGT. The CDR3 is made up of 14 amino acids.